Listed here are 17 T cell receptor beta chains from one sample, sequenced in a study of T cell responses to AZD1222 COVID-19 vaccine. Libraries were prepared by immunoSEQ multiplex PCR; TCRdb keeps only in-frame clonotypes and omits some of them. Seen here are hundreds of thousands of clones, about 94% observed once, and the top ten hold roughly 0.6%. The source material was peripheral blood, sampled 28 days after the second AZD1222 dose. All receptors come from an adult who received the AZD1222 COVID-19 vaccine.

The chain recombines TRBV4-1 with TRBJ1-5; weak D call: TRBD1 (6 bases). The CDR3 runs 16 residues. Germline V gene lookup returns CDR1 MGHRA and CDR2 YSYEKL. V was shortened by 0 bases and J by 7 bases, with 16 bases between the two germline ends. CDR3 loop: CASSQEKGGVFQPQHF. The CDR3 coding sequence is TGCGCCAGCAGCCAAGAAAAGGGGGGGGTATTCCAGCCCCAGCATTTT.

This clone was seen only once. The rearrangement joins TRBV5-6 to TRBJ1-1; 7 bases are a match to TRBD1. There are 14 residues in the CDR3. In germline, CDR1 is SGHDT, CDR2 YYEEEE. The ends lost 3 bases at V and 4 bases at J; junction bases unmatched: 6. CDR3 DNA: TGTGCCAGCAGCTGGGGCGGGACAGTCACTGAAGCTTTCTTT. Translating gives CASSWGGTVTEAFF. The full variable domain, its missing parts supplied by reference TRBV5-6 and TRBJ1-1, is DAGVTQSPTHLIKTRGQQVTLRCSPKSGHDTVSWYQQALGQGPQFIFQYYEEEERQRGNFPDRFSGHQFPNYSSELNVNALLLGDSALYLCASSWGGTVTEAFFGQGTRLTVV.

The chain combines TRBV28 with TRBJ2-7, with D possibly TRBD1 on 5 matching bases. This CDR3 contains 16 residues. Deletions cut 4 bases from V and 0 bases from J, with 16 bases between. The V gene's germline CDR1 is MDHEN and CDR2 SYDVKM. The DNA for the CDR3 is TGTGCCAGCAGTTCTACAGGTTCTCCGAGCTCCTACGAGCAGTACTTC. Protein product: CASSSTGSPSSYEQYF.

Here the CDR3 DNA reads TGTGCCAGCAGTCTCGGACGAAGCGTCTACGAGCAGTACTTC. Its protein is CASSLGRSVYEQYF. The genes are TRBV27 and TRBJ2-7; the D is unclear. The CDR3 is made up of 14 amino acids. CDR1 MNHEY and CDR2 SMNVEV come from the germline V gene (reference sequence). Trimming took off 5 bases at V and 3 bases at J, with 14 bases between the two ends.

The chain uses TRBV18 and TRBJ2-3; D not certain. The germline V and J ends were trimmed by 3 bases and 1 base, with 11 bases remaining between them. This CDR3 spans 15 amino acids. Germline V CDR1 and CDR2: KGHSH, LQKENI. CDR3 coding DNA: TGTGCCAGCTCACCGAACCGACACGGCACAGATACGCAGTATTTT. Its protein product is CASSPNRHGTDTQYF.

This chain connects TRBV25-1 to TRBJ1-3; maybe TRBD1 (5 bases). V gave up 3 bases and J gave up 7 bases, with 22 bases separating them. Germline V CDR1 and CDR2: MGHDK, SYGVNS. The CDR3 contains 17 residues. This chain's CDR3 is CASSDHSTGGVANTIYF. The CDR3 region has the DNA TGTGCCAGCAGTGACCATTCTACTGGGGGGGTAGCGAACACCATATATTTT.

The V call is TRBV7-2, the J call TRBJ2-2; no clear D gene. The CDR3 consists of 14 residues. Trimming removed 1 base from V and 6 bases from J, with 9 bases in between. CDR1 is SGHTA and CDR2 is FQGNSA in the germline V gene. CDR3 protein: CASSLGATPGELFF. CDR3 DNA: TGTGCCAGCAGCTTAGGAGCGACCCCCGGGGAGCTGTTTTTT.

This clone is a singleton in its sample. The chain links TRBV28 to TRBJ2-7; 9 bases line up with TRBD1. Germline trimming cut 3 bases from V and 3 bases from J; bases unmatched to any gene: 6. Per the germline V gene, CDR1 is MDHEN and CDR2 is SYDVKM. The length of the CDR3 is 15 residues. In nucleotides, the CDR3 is TGTGCCAGCAGTTTCCCGCCGGGACAGGGCTACGAGCAGTACTTC. This gives the protein CASSFPPGQGYEQYF. Looking up the rest from reference TRBV28 and TRBJ2-7 gives the full variable domain: DVKVTQSSRYLVKRTGEKVFLECVQDMDHENMFWYRQDPGLGLRLIYFSYDVKMKEKGDIPEGYSVSREKKERFSLILESASTNQTSMYLCASSFPPGQGYEQYFGPGTRLTVT.

The chain joins TRBV24-1 to TRBJ2-3; D ambiguous. This CDR3 spans 14 amino acids. Germline V gene lookup returns CDR1 KGHDR and CDR2 SFDVKD. V dropped 0 bases and J dropped 6 bases, with 9 bases sitting between them. In DNA form, the CDR3 reads TGTGCCACCAGTGATTTGCTGGTGGGGGATACGCAGTATTTT. As protein: CATSDLLVGDTQYF.

The chain has TRBV5-1 and TRBJ2-1; TRBD1 agrees at 8 bases. The CDR3 covers 13 residues. CDR1 is SGHRS and CDR2 is YFSETQ in the germline V gene. J was trimmed by 8 bases and V by 4 bases; bases with no gene match: 5. CDR3 protein: CASSEDRVDEQFF. CDR3 DNA sequence: TGCGCCAGCAGCGAGGACAGGGTCGATGAGCAGTTCTTC.

This sequence joins TRBV12-2 and TRBJ1-1; the D call TRBD1 from the table was never checked on the DNA. TRBV12-2 is a documented pseudogene. The CDR3 runs to 17 residues. CDR3 residues: CASRWGQGCIMNTEAFF. The DNA for the CDR3 is TGTGCAAGTCGCTGGGGACAGGGTTGTATTATGAACACTGAAGCTTTCTTT.

The chain recombines TRBV7-2 with TRBJ2-5, with D tentatively TRBD1 (5 bases). Germline assignment: CDR1 SGHTA and CDR2 FQGNSA. This CDR3 comprises 14 residues. Trimming removed 3 bases at V and 5 bases at J, with 13 bases between. The CDR3 DNA reads TGTGCCAGCAGCTTCGCCAGGGTTTGGGAGACCCAGTACTTC. Amino acids: CASSFARVWETQYF. The whole variable domain, remainder taken from reference TRBV7-2 and TRBJ2-5, is GAGVSQSPSNKVTEKGKDVELRCDPISGHTALYWYRQSLGQGLEFLIYFQGNSAPDKSGLPSDRFSAERTGGSVSTLTIQRTQQEDSAVYLCASSFARVWETQYFGPGTRLLVL.

V is TRBV30 and J is TRBJ2-7, with D tentatively TRBD1 (6 bases). V was cut by 0 bases and J by 5 bases, with 14 bases left in between. Germline V gene lookup returns CDR1 GTSNPN and CDR2 SVGIG (reference sequence). This CDR3 region has 14 residues. DNA of the CDR3: TGTGCCTGGAGTGTAGAGGACAGTGGACACGAGCAGTACTTC. As protein: CAWSVEDSGHEQYF.

The rearrangement uses TRBV10-2 and TRBJ1-1; TRBD1 might be the D (5 bases). Germline assignment: CDR1 WSHSY and CDR2 SAAADI. This CDR3 spans 13 amino acids. The ends were cut back, 9 bases at V and 0 bases at J, with 11 bases in the middle. In DNA, the CDR3 is TGCGCCAGTGACTTGGGGGTGAACACTGAAGCTTTCTTT. It is translated as CASDLGVNTEAFF.

The V call is TRBV30, the J call TRBJ2-7; 15 positions agree with TRBD2. With 5 bases clipped from V and 4 bases from J, the junction kept 9 bases outside the gene matches. In germline, CDR1 is GTSNPN, CDR2 SVGIG (reference sequence). CDR3 size: 16 residues. The chain's CDR3 is CAWSPGLAGGFYEQYF. The CDR3, as DNA: TGTGCCTGGTCACCGGGACTAGCGGGAGGTTTTTACGAGCAGTACTTC.

The genes are TRBV5-1 and TRBJ1-2, with 7 bases identical to TRBD1. The CDR3 is 12 amino acids. The trim removed 4 bases at V and 13 bases at J, leaving 10 bases unmatched. Looked up from germline, CDR1 is SGHRS and CDR2 is YFSETQ. CDR3 nucleotides: TGCGCCAGCAGCGAGGCAGGGGGGCAGAGCACCTTC. Translated, it gives CASSEAGGQSTF.

V and J are TRBV6-6 and TRBJ2-7, with TRBD1 as a possible D gene (6 bases). Germline V gene data show CDR1 as MNHNY and CDR2 as SVGAGI (reference sequence). V gave up 7 bases and J gave up 0 bases, with 13 bases separating them. The CDR3 extends over 14 amino acids. In DNA form, the CDR3 reads TGTGCCAGCAAACCGACAGGTAGCTCCTACGAGCAGTACTTC. Its protein product is CASKPTGSSYEQYF.